This T cell receptor beta chain comes out of a study of graft-versus-host responses after intestinal transplantation. Study information: Induction using anti-thymocyte globulin, followed by tacrolimus and steroids for 2 to 4 years, was given to all recipients.

Between the trimmed V and J ends, which lost 7 bases and 0 bases, there was a span of 9 bases. Per the germline V gene, CDR1 is WNHNN and CDR2 is SYGVQD (reference sequence). There are 13 residues in the CDR3. Only in-frame clones appear in the TCRdb table, and some are missing; sequencing was by immunoSEQ multiplex PCR. The sample consists of around 30,000 clones, 70% to 90% of them appearing once. The chain carries TRBV10-1 and TRBJ1-2, with D unresolved. The sample in question was PBMCs, obtained about 430 days after intestinal transplantation. This clonotype originated in a human patient who received an intestinal transplant, so some T cells may come from the graft donor. DNA for the CDR3: TGCGCCAGCACCCAGGCAGCTAACTATGGCTACACCTTC. It is translated as CASTQAANYGYTF.